The rows below give T cell receptor beta chains drawn from one sample of a study of cytomegalovirus exposure and HLA in healthy donors. TCRdb's table, derived via immunoSEQ multiplex PCR, lists solely in-frame clones and lacks some. This table lists around 130,000 clones. The specimen sequenced was PBMCs. Receptor source: a woman aged 55 to 70 in good health and CMV-seronegative. Each CDR3 is given with its conserved first and last residue.

>TRBJ2-1|TRBV5-1
CASSLGGTAHEQFF
>TRBJ2-3|TRBV12-5
CASAERDRRDTQYF
>TRBJ1-6|TRBV28
CASSPLRNSPLHF
>TRBJ2-3|TRBV2
CASSGSLSGVSTDTQYF
>TRBJ2-5|TRBV10-1
CASSDPRGAQETQYF
>TRBJ1-6|TRBV5-1
CASSFSGTENSPLHF
>TRBJ1-5|TRBV6-6
CASRRGGQGNQPQHF
>TRBJ1-1|TRBV25-1
CASSEIRGPRTEAFF
>TRBJ1-2|TRBV2
CASSLGQGLNGYTF
>TRBJ1-1|TRBV19
CASSIVGGVTEAFF
>TRBJ1-6|TRBV4-1
CASRLGQGSSYNSPLHF
>TRBJ2-1|TRBV7-3
CASSLGDRINEQFF
>TRBJ2-2|TRBV19
CASSTPGGTGELFF
>TRBJ1-2|TRBV5-1
CASMRDRGLDGYTF
>TRBJ2-6|TRBV6-1
CASSGDRGVSGANVLTF
>TRBJ2-7|TRBV28
CASSFVLYEQYF